The next 17 T cell receptor beta chains were all read from a single sample in a study of shared clonotypes between healthy human individuals. TCRdb's table, derived via immunoSEQ multiplex PCR, lists solely in-frame clones and lacks some. Of 100,000 or so clones listed, 55% to 70% are singletons. Sequenced material: memory CD8+ T cells sorted from blood. Subset defined: CD45RO+ cells pooled with CCR7-negative TemRA cells. These receptors originate from a woman in her twenties or thirties in good health.

The V and J genes are TRBV28 and TRBJ2-5, with D possibly being TRBD2 (6 bases). The V end lost 4 bases, the J end lost 3 bases, and 21 bases lay between the germline ends. The CDR3 loop spans 17 amino acids. CDR1 and CDR2 from the germline V gene are MDHEN and SYDVKM. The CDR3 DNA is TGTGCCAGCAGTTCCCCCACTACGGAGCCGGGAGAAGAGACCCAGTACTTC. Translated, it gives CASSSPTTEPGEETQYF.

The V gene is TRBV11-2, the J gene TRBJ2-7, with a weak D call TRBD2 (6 bases). V dropped 5 bases and J dropped 3 bases, with 14 bases sitting between them. The germline V gene has CDR1 SGHAT and CDR2 FQNNGV. This CDR3 region has 14 residues. The CDR3 region has the DNA TGTGCCAGCAGCAACGCCGGGACTGGCTACGAGCAGTACTTC. This sequence encodes CASSNAGTGYEQYF.

The chain uses TRBV19 and TRBJ2-1, with TRBD1 matching 12 bases. Germline CDR1 and CDR2: LNHDA and SQIVND (reference sequence). With 5 bases clipped from V and 5 bases from J, the junction kept 4 bases outside the gene matches. There are 15 residues in the CDR3. CDR3 residues: CASSVGQGANNEQFF. Here the CDR3 DNA reads TGTGCCAGTAGTGTGGGACAGGGGGCAAACAATGAGCAGTTCTTC.

This clone was counted a few times. CDR3 loop: CASSLVTYEQYF. The CDR3 DNA sequence: TGTGCCAGCAGCTTAGTCACCTACGAGCAGTACTTC. The chain combines TRBV7-8 with TRBJ2-5; D not resolved. The end of the DNA is better explained by TRBJ2-7, so the J call may be wrong. CDR3 size: 12 residues. Germline assignment: CDR1 SGHVS and CDR2 FQNEAQ.

The chain carries TRBV10-3 and TRBJ1-2; D is possibly TRBD1 (5 bases). Per germline, CDR1 ENHRY and CDR2 SYGVKD. The CDR3 is 15 residues long. The V end lost 6 bases, the J end lost 2 bases, and 16 bases lay between the germline ends. The CDR3 bases are TGTGCCATCAGGGGACCTTCTATTAAGAACTATGGCTACACCTTC. Translated, it gives CAIRGPSIKNYGYTF.

This clone was recorded a few times. This sequence joins TRBV6-1 and TRBJ1-2; weak D call: TRBD1 (6 bases). The CDR3 is made up of 14 amino acids. V shed 6 bases and J shed 7 bases, with 18 bases lying between them. Germline V gene data show CDR1 as MNHNS and CDR2 as SASEGT. The CDR3 region is CASRARSGASGYTF. CDR3 DNA sequence: TGTGCCAGCAGGGCCCGATCAGGGGCTTCTGGCTACACCTTC.

Worth noting for this clone: Different DNA sequences within this sample yield the same CDR3. The chain is built from TRBV7-9 and TRBJ2-1; 7 bases agree with TRBD2. Germline V gives CDR1 SEHNR, CDR2 FQNEAQ (reference sequence). The CDR3 is 16 residues long. Trimming at V came to 5 bases and at J to 0 bases, leaving 7 bases not matched to a gene. The CDR3 region has the DNA TGTGCCAGCAGCCCTCGAGGCGGGAGCTCCTACAATGAGCAGTTCTTC. Protein sequence: CASSPRGGSSYNEQFF.

This clone appeared a single time. The V call is TRBV11-2, the J call TRBJ2-3; TRBD2 aligns across 9 bases. Germline CDR1 reads SGHAT; CDR2 reads FQNNGV. The V and J ends lost 1 base and 3 bases, in that order; junction bases with no gene match: 5. There are 16 residues in the CDR3. CDR3 residues: CASSLVSGSGTDTQYF. DNA for the CDR3: TGTGCCAGCAGCTTAGTTAGCGGGAGTGGTACAGATACGCAGTATTTT.

In regard to this clone: A read error may produce the germline difference seen at one junction end. The chain employs TRBV6-4 and TRBJ2-1; the match to TRBD2 covers 7 bases. The germline CDR1 and CDR2 sequences are MRHNA and SNTAGT. The CDR3 totals 14 residues. DNA for the CDR3: TGTGCCAGCAGTCCAAGCGGGGAGTATAATGAGCGGTTCTTC. Encoded protein: CASSPSGEYNERFF.

This clone was recorded many times. The CDR3 sequence: CASSQGATEAFF. In DNA form, the CDR3 reads TGCGCCAGCAGCCAGGGAGCCACTGAAGCTTTCTTT. V usage is TRBV4-1 and J usage is TRBJ1-1; the D is unclear. The germline V gene encodes CDR1 MGHRA and CDR2 YSYEKL. This CDR3 contains 12 residues. V lost 3 bases and J lost 4, with 6 bases in between.

This clone appeared once. The genes are TRBV15 and TRBJ1-4, with D tentatively TRBD1 (5 bases). Germline V gene data show CDR1 as LNHNV and CDR2 as YYDKDF (reference sequence). The CDR3 is made up of 17 amino acids. V was shortened by 2 bases and J by 2 bases, with 15 bases between the two germline ends. In nucleotides, the CDR3 is TGTGCCACCAGCAGATGGGACGGGGAGAGGACTAATGAAAAACTGTTTTTT. It is translated as CATSRWDGERTNEKLFF.

The chain links TRBV4-1 to TRBJ2-7; 7 positions match TRBD1. V was clipped by 0 bases and J by 2 bases; unmatched bases: 10. The CDR3 sequence is 17 residues long. Looked up from germline, CDR1 is MGHRA and CDR2 is YSYEKL. The DNA for the CDR3 is TGCGCCAGCAGCCAAGATTGGGAACAGGGGCTAACCTACGAGCAGTACTTC. It is translated as CASSQDWEQGLTYEQYF.

The chain uses TRBV5-1 and TRBJ1-3; a possible D gene is TRBD1 (6 bases). V gave up 0 bases and J gave up 8 bases, with 12 bases separating them. This CDR3 is built from 14 residues. Germline lookup yields CDR1 SGHRS and CDR2 YFSETQ. CDR3 amino acids: CASSLATGLYTIYF. Written as DNA, the CDR3 is TGCGCCAGCAGCTTGGCAACAGGGTTGTACACCATATATTTT.

This chain connects TRBV29-1 to TRBJ2-1; D not certain. Germline loops: CDR1 SQVTM, CDR2 ANQGSEA. This CDR3 has 14 amino acids. V was cut by 4 bases and J by 5 bases, with 15 bases left in between. CDR3 in DNA: TGCAGCGTTGGCGGCGAGGACGCGGACAATGAGCAGTTCTTC. It codes for CSVGGEDADNEQFF.

The chain joins TRBV20-1 to TRBJ2-5; weak D call: TRBD1 (6 bases). CDR3 length: 9 amino acids. The germline gives CDR1 DFQATT, CDR2 SNEGSKA (reference sequence). The CDR3, as DNA: TGCAGGGTAGGGGGAACCCAGTACTTC. Protein product: CRVGGTQYF.

The sample holds a few counts of this clone. The rearrangement uses TRBV27 and TRBJ2-7; 11 bases are shared with TRBD2. The J segment lost 1 base and the V segment lost 3 bases, leaving 2 bases of the junction unmatched. CDR1 MNHEY and CDR2 SMNVEV come from the germline V gene (reference sequence). The CDR3 extends over 15 amino acids. In nucleotides, the CDR3 is TGTGCCAGCAGTTTCGGACTAGCGGGTTCCTACGAGCAGTACTTC. Translating it yields CASSFGLAGSYEQYF.

The rearrangement uses TRBV7-9 and TRBJ1-5; D is unresolved. Trimming stripped 5 bases from V and 6 bases from J, with 8 bases between. This CDR3 comprises 12 residues. CDR1 is SEHNR, CDR2 FQNEAQ, per germline (reference sequence). The CDR3 is CASSMDAQPQHF. The CDR3 DNA reads as TGTGCCAGCAGCATGGACGCTCAGCCCCAGCATTTT.